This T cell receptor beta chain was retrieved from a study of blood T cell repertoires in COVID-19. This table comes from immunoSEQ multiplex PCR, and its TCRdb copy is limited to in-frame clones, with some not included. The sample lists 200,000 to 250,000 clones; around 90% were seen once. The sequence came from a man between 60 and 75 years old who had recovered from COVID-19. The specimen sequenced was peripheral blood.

Here the CDR3 DNA reads TGTGCCAGCAGCCAAGGAGGTCGCTCGGGGGATTTTGGCTACACCTTC. This translates into CASSQGGRSGDFGYTF. The rearrangement joins TRBV14 to TRBJ1-2; a possible D gene is TRBD1 (5 bases). The CDR3 consists of 16 residues. In germline, CDR1 is SGHDN, CDR2 FVKESK. V lost 1 base and J lost 7, with 19 bases in between.